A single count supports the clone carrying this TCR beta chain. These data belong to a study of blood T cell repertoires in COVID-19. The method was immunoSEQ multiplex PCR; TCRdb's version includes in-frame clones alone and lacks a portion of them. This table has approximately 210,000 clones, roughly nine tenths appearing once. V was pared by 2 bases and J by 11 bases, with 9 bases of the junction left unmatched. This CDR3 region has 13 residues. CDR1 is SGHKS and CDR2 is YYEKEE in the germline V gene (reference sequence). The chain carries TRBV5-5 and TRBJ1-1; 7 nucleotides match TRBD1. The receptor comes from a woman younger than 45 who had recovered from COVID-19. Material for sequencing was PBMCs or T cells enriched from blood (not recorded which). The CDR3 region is CASSLWDSLTAFF. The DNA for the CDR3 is TGTGCCAGCAGCTTATGGGACAGTCTTACGGCTTTCTTT.